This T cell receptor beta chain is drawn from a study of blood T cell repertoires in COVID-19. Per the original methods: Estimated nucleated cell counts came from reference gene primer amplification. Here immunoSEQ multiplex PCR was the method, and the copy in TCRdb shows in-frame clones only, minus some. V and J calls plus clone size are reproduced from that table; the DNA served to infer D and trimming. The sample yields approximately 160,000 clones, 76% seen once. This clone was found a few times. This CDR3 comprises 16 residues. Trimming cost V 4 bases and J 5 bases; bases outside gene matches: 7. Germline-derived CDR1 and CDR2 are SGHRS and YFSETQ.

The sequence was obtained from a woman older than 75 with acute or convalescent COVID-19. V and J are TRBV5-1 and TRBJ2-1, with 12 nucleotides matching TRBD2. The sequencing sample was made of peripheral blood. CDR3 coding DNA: TGCGCCAGCAGCCCATCGACTAGCGGGAGTAACAATGAGCAGTTCTTC. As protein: CASSPSTSGSNNEQFF.